Sequencing of this TCR beta chain was carried out in a study of T cell repertoires in cytomegalovirus infection. Study summary: Both recently identified HLA-C-restricted and well-studied HLA-B-restricted CMV epitopes were used in the study. Notes on the study in general: Carriers of CMV and the relevant HLA type were discriminated by public TCR beta frequency. Predominance within the ex vivo response was attributable to HLA-C-restricted CMV-specific TCR beta clonotypes.

This CDR3 region has 14 residues. Germline trimming cut 7 bases from V and 7 bases from J; bases unmatched to any gene: 5. Germline V gene sequence: CDR1 MNHNY, CDR2 SVGAGI (reference sequence). Comment on this clonotype: The antigen remains undetermined.

TCRdb reprocessed the reads with MiXCR, giving one entry per CDR3 protein. The sample shows about 700,000 distinct CDR3 sequences, roughly a third of them seen only once. The chain carries TRBV6-6 and TRBJ1-6; TRBD1 matches 9 bases. The clonotype originates from a human donor in good health (CMV status not recorded). Some clones in this sample may be carry-over from other donors' samples. This specimen was cultured PBMCs, taken from culture after CMV antigen stimulation. Here the CDR3 DNA reads TGTGCCAGCATTATCGGGACAGGGAATTCACCCCTCCACTTT. Protein sequence: CASIIGTGNSPLHF.